The 16 T cell receptor beta chains in this list originate from one sample, sequenced in a study of CD8+ T cells in alopecia areata. The authors extracted RNA and reverse transcribed it into cDNA as the sequencing template. Assay: immunoSEQ multiplex PCR; the TCRdb copy retains only in-frame clones and omits some. In the table there are about 200,000 clones, roughly three fifths of which are singletons. The sequenced material came from CD8+ T cells sorted from blood. The source is a human donor in good health.

The chain joins TRBV29-1 to TRBJ2-1, with 10 bases that match TRBD1. Germline values: CDR1 SQVTM, CDR2 ANQGSEA. There are 17 residues in the CDR3. The ends lost 0 bases at V and 6 bases at J; junction bases unmatched: 11. The CDR3 nucleotides are TGCAGCGTTGAAGAAGGCGGTGGGACAGGGGCCCCCAATGAGCAGTTCTTC. It specifies CSVEEGGGTGAPNEQFF.

The rearrangement uses TRBV7-9 and TRBJ1-1; D unclear. Germline loops: CDR1 SEHNR, CDR2 FQNEAQ (reference sequence). The CDR3 contains 15 residues. V lost 1 base to trimming and J lost 3 bases, with 12 bases between them. The CDR3 loop reads CASSLEIGSYTEAFF. The CDR3 DNA follows: TGTGCCAGCAGCTTAGAAATCGGTTCCTACACTGAAGCTTTCTTT.

This clone has only one observation. The V and J genes are TRBV5-1 and TRBJ2-5; 7 bases are shared with TRBD1. J gave up 4 bases and V 2 bases, and 5 bases lay outside the gene matches. In germline, CDR1 is SGHRS, CDR2 YFSETQ. CDR3 length: 14 amino acids. The CDR3 sequence is CASSFPRDRETQYF. In DNA, the CDR3 is TGCGCCAGCAGCTTCCCTAGGGACAGAGAGACCCAGTACTTC.

This chain links TRBV7-9 with TRBJ2-1; D remains unclear. The length of the CDR3 is 13 residues. The germline V and J ends were trimmed by 7 bases and 4 bases, with 11 bases remaining between them. Germline V gene sequence: CDR1 SEHNR, CDR2 FQNEAQ (reference sequence). CDR3 residues: CASTLALYNEQFF. CDR3 in DNA: TGTGCCAGCACTTTAGCTCTTTACAATGAGCAGTTCTTC.

This clone came up a few times. V and J are TRBV6-5 and TRBJ2-7, with a weak D call TRBD2 (5 bases). Trimming cost V 5 bases and J 8 bases, with 13 bases left between them. Germline CDR1 is MNHEY and CDR2 is SVGAGI. The CDR3 runs to 12 residues. The CDR3 loop reads CASSQFGGKQYF. Here the CDR3 DNA reads TGTGCCAGCAGTCAGTTCGGAGGAAAGCAGTACTTC.

The chain links TRBV19 to TRBJ2-5, with D perhaps matching TRBD1 (5 bases). The V gene's germline CDR1 is LNHDA and CDR2 SQIVND (reference sequence). V was pared by 4 bases and J by 1 base, with 10 bases between. This CDR3 has 14 residues. The CDR3 DNA is TGTGCCAGTAGTACCCGGACACTCCAAGAGACCCAGTACTTC. Its protein product is CASSTRTLQETQYF.

V usage is TRBV25-1 and J usage is TRBJ1-2; the D gene is possibly TRBD1 (5 bases). The CDR3 contains 15 residues. Trimming cost V 4 bases and J 2 bases, with 14 bases left between them. The V gene's germline CDR1 is MGHDK and CDR2 SYGVNS. The CDR3 spells CASSGAAGLNYGYTF. The CDR3 bases are TGTGCCAGCAGTGGAGCTGCGGGGCTAAACTATGGCTACACCTTC.

The chain employs TRBV11-2 and TRBJ2-2; D may be TRBD1 or TRBD2 (7 bases each). Per the germline V gene, CDR1 is SGHAT and CDR2 is FQNNGV. CDR3 length: 14 amino acids. V was clipped by 8 bases and J by 3 bases, with 13 bases between them. CDR3 amino acids: CASPPGGDTGELFF. In DNA, the CDR3 is TGTGCCAGCCCCCCAGGGGGGGACACCGGGGAGCTGTTTTTT.

The chain has TRBV2 and TRBJ2-7; 7 bases map to TRBD1. There are 16 residues in the CDR3. The junction had 14 bases not matched to a gene; V was cut back by 8 bases and J by 1 base. CDR1 and CDR2 from the germline V gene are SNHLY and FYNNEI. The CDR3 nucleotides read TGTGCCAGCTGCTGCCCTTCGACAGGGAAATCCTACGAGCAGTACTTC. Its translation: CASCCPSTGKSYEQYF.

This clone showed up many times. J is TRBJ1-5 and V is TRBV9; no definite D call. The CDR3 is made up of 14 amino acids. Trimming removed 2 bases from V and 7 bases from J, with 13 bases in between. Germline V lookup: CDR1 SGDLS, CDR2 YYNGEE. The CDR3 is CASSVGPQTQPQHF. In DNA, the CDR3 is TGTGCCAGCAGCGTTGGGCCCCAGACCCAGCCCCAGCATTTT.

V and J are TRBV2 and TRBJ1-4, with D unclear. The germline CDR1 and CDR2 sequences are SNHLY and FYNNEI. Trimming stripped 10 bases from V and 6 bases from J, with 15 bases between. There are 13 residues in the CDR3. CDR3 DNA: TGTGCCACCACCTTAGACGAAGATGAAAAACTGTTTTTT. Translation gives CATTLDEDEKLFF. Looking up the rest from reference TRBV2 and TRBJ1-4 gives the full variable domain: EPEVTQTPSHQVTQMGQEVILRCVPISNHLYFYWYRQILGQKVEFLVSFYNNEISEKSEIFDDQFSVERPDGSNFTLKIRSTKLEDSAMYFCATTLDEDEKLFFGSGTQLSVL.

The genes are TRBV6-5 and TRBJ2-5; a weak D match, TRBD2 (6 bases). The length of the CDR3 is 16 residues. Deletions cut 2 bases from V and 0 bases from J, with 13 bases between. Looked up from germline, CDR1 is MNHEY and CDR2 is SVGAGI. The DNA for the CDR3 is TGTGCCAGCAGTTACGCACTAGCACCGTACCAAGAGACCCAGTACTTC. Translating gives CASSYALAPYQETQYF.

This chain uses TRBV27 with TRBJ2-7; a possible D gene is TRBD1 (5 bases). Germline CDR1 reads MNHEY; CDR2 reads SMNVEV (reference sequence). Trimming pared 6 bases from V and 4 bases from J, leaving 19 bases between. CDR3 length: 15 residues. This CDR3 is CASSPGYGAGYEQYF. The CDR3 coding sequence is TGTGCCAGCAGCCCAGGTTATGGGGCAGGATACGAGCAGTACTTC.

This clone appeared a single time. V gene TRBV5-4 combines with J gene TRBJ1-2, with D perhaps TRBD1 (5 bases). Looked up from germline, CDR1 is SGHNT and CDR2 is YYREEE (reference sequence). The V end lost 0 bases, the J end lost 8 bases, and 14 bases lay between the germline ends. This CDR3 has 14 amino acids. The CDR3 loop reads CASSLAGGAPGYTF. The CDR3 nucleotides read TGTGCCAGCAGCTTGGCCGGAGGGGCGCCCGGCTACACCTTC. The full variable domain, rest sourced from reference TRBV5-4 and TRBJ1-2, is ETGVTQSPTHLIKTRGQQVTLRCSSQSGHNTVSWYQQALGQGPQFIFQYYREEENGRGNFPPRFSGLQFPNYSSELNVNALELDDSALYLCASSLAGGAPGYTFGSGTRLTVV.

The sample holds a few counts of this clone. The chain uses TRBV29-1 and TRBJ2-7; D perhaps matches TRBD2 (5 bases). The germline V gene has CDR1 SQVTM and CDR2 ANQGSEA. V was shortened by 5 bases and J by 4 bases, with 12 bases between the two germline ends. CDR3 size: 12 residues. CDR3 amino acids: CSVPDGEYEQYF. The CDR3 DNA sequence: TGCAGCGTTCCGGACGGGGAGTACGAGCAGTACTTC.

V gene TRBV4-1 combines with J gene TRBJ1-2; D is unresolved. Germline V gene data show CDR1 as MGHRA and CDR2 as YSYEKL. The CDR3 length is 14 residues. Between the trimmed V and J ends, which lost 0 bases and 4 bases, there was a span of 9 bases. The CDR3 region is CASSQEKGGYGYTF. CDR3 DNA: TGCGCCAGCAGCCAAGAAAAGGGTGGCTATGGCTACACCTTC.